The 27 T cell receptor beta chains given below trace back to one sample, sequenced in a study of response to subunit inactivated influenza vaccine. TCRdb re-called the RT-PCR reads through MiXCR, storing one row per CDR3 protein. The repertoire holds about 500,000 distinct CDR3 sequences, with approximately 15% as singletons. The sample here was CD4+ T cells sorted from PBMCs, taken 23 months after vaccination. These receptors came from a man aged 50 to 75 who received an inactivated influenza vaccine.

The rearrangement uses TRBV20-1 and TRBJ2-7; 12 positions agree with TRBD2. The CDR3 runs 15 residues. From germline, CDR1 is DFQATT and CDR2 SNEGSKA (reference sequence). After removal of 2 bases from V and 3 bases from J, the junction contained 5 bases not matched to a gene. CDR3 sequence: CSARPGLAGSYEQYF. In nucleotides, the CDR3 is TGCAGTGCTAGACCCGGACTAGCGGGGAGCTACGAGCAGTACTTC.

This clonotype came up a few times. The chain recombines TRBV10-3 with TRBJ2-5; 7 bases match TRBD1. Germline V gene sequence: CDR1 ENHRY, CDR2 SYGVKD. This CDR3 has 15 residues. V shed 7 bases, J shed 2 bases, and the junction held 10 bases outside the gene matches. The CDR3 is CAIKNRDSRQETQYF. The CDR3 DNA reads TGTGCCATCAAAAACCGGGACAGTCGACAAGAGACCCAGTACTTC.

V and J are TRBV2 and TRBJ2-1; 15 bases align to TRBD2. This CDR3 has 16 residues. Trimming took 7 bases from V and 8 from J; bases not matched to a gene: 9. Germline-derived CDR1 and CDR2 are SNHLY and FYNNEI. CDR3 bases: TGTGCCAGCAAGGTGGGACTAGCGGGAGGTGTGTATGAGCAGTTCTTC. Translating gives CASKVGLAGGVYEQFF.

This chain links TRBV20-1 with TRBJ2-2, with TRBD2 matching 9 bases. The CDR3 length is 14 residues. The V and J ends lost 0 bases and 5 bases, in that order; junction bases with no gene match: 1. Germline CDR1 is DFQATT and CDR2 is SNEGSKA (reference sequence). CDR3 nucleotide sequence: TGCAGTGCTAGAGAGAGCGGGAGGACCGGGGAGCTGTTTTTT. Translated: CSARESGRTGELFF.

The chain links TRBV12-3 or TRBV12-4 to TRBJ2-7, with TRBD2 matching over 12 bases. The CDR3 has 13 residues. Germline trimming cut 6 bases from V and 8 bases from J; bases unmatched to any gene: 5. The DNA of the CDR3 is TGTGCCAGCAGGGGACTAGCGGGTCTAAAGCAGTACTTC. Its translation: CASRGLAGLKQYF.

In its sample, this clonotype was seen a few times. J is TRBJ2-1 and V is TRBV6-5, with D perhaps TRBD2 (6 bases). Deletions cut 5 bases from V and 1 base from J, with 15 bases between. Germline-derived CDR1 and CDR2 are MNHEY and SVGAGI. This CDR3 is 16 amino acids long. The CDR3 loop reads CASSHRRDSSYNEQFF. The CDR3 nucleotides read TGTGCCAGCAGTCACCGGCGGGACTCTTCCTACAATGAGCAGTTCTTC.

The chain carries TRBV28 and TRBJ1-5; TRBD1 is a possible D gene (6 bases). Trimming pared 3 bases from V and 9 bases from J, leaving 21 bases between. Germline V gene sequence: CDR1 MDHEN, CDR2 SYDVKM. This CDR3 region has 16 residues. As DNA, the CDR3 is TGTGCCAGCAGTTTCCCGGAAACAGGGATTCGGGGGCCCCAGCATTTT. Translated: CASSFPETGIRGPQHF.

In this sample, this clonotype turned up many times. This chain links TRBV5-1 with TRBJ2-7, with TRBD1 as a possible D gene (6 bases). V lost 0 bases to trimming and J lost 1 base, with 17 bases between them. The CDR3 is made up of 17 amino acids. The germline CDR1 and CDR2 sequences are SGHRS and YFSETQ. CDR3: CASSLAWSDRGSYEQYF. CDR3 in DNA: TGCGCCAGCAGCTTGGCCTGGTCGGATAGGGGGTCCTACGAGCAGTACTTC.

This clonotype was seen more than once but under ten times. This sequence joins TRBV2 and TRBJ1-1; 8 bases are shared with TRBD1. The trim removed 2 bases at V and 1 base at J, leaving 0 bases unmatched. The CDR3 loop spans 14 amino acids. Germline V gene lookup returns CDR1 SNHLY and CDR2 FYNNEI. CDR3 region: CASSEQGANTEAFF. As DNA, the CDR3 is TGTGCCAGCAGTGAACAGGGGGCGAACACTGAAGCTTTCTTT.

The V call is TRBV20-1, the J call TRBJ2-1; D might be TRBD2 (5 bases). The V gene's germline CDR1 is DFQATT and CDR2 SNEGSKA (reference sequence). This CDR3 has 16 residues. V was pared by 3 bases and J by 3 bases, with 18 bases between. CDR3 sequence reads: CSARRDGRRDYNEQFF. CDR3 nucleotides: TGCAGTGCTAGGAGGGATGGTCGCCGGGACTACAATGAGCAGTTCTTC.

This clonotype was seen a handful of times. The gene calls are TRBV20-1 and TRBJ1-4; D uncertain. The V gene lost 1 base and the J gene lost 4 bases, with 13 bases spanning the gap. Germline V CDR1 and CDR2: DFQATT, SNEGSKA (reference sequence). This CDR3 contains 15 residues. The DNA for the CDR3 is TGCAGTGCTAGAGGAGGCTCAGAGAGTAATGAAAAACTGTTTTTT. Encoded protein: CSARGGSESNEKLFF.

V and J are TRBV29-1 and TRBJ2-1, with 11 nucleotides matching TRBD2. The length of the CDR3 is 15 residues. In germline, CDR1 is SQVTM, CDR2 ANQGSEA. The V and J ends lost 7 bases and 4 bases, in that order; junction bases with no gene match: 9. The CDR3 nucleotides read TGCAGCGCCTCCTTAGGGACTAGCGGTTACAATGAGCAGTTCTTC. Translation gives CSASLGTSGYNEQFF.

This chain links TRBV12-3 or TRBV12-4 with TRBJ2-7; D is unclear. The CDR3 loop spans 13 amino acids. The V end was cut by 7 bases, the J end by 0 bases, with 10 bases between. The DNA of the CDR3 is TGTGCCAGCACAGTTCACAGCTCCTACGAGCAGTACTTC. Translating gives CASTVHSSYEQYF.

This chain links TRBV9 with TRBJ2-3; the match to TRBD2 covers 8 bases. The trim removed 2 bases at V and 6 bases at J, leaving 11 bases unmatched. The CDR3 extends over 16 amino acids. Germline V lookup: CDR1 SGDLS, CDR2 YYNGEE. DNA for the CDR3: TGTGCCAGCAGCGTGAGCGGGAGAGGGGAGATGGATACGCAGTATTTT. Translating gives CASSVSGRGEMDTQYF.

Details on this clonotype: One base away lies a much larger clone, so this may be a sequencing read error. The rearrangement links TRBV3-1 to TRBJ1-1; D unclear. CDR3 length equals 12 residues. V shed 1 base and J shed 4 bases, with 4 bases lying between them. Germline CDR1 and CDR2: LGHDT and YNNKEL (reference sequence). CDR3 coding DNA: TGTGCCAGCAGCCAAGTAGTCACTGAAGCTTTCTTT. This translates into CASSQVVTEAFF.

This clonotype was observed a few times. Here the CDR3 DNA reads TGTGCCAGCAGCCAGCCAGGGACCAAAAACATTCAGTACTTC. As protein: CASSQPGTKNIQYF. The V gene is TRBV3-1, the J gene TRBJ2-4; D may be TRBD1 (5 bases). Germline assignment: CDR1 LGHDT and CDR2 YNNKEL (reference sequence). The CDR3 runs 14 residues. V was pared by 3 bases and J by 2 bases, with 8 bases between.

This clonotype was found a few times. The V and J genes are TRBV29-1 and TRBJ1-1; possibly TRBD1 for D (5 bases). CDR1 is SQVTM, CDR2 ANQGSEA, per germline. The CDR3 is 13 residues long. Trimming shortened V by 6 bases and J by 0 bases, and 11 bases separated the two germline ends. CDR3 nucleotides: TGCAGCGTGGCGGGACTGTTGAACACTGAAGCTTTCTTT. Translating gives CSVAGLLNTEAFF.

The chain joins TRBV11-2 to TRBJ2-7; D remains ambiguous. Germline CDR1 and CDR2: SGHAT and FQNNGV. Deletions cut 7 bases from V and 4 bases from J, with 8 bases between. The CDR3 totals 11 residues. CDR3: CASTHSYEQYF. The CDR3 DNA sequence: TGTGCCAGCACCCACAGTTACGAGCAGTACTTC.

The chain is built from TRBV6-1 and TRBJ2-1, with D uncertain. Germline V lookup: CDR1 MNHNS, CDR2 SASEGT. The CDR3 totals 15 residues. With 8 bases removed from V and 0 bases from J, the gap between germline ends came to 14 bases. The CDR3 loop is CASGKEKSSYNEQFF. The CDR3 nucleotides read TGTGCCAGCGGTAAGGAAAAAAGCTCCTACAATGAGCAGTTCTTC.

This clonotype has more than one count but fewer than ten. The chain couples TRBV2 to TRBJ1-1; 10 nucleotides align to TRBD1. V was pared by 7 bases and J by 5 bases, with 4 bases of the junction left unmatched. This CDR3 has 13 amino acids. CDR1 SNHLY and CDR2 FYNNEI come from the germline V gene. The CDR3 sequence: CASKRTGGTEAFF. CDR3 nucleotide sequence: TGTGCCAGCAAGAGGACAGGGGGTACTGAAGCTTTCTTT.

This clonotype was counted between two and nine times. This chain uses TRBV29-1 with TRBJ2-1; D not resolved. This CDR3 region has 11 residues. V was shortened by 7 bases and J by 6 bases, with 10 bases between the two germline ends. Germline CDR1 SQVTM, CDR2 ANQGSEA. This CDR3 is CSATAFNEQFF. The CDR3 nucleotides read TGCAGCGCGACTGCTTTCAATGAGCAGTTCTTC.

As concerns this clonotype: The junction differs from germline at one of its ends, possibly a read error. The CDR3 loop reads CASVKGPGNTTYF. CDR3 coding DNA: TGTGCCAGTGTGAAGGGACCTGGAAACACCACATATTTT. V gene TRBV19 combines with J gene TRBJ1-3; tentatively, D is TRBD1 (5 bases). Per germline, CDR1 LNHDA and CDR2 SQIVND (reference sequence). This CDR3 has 13 amino acids.

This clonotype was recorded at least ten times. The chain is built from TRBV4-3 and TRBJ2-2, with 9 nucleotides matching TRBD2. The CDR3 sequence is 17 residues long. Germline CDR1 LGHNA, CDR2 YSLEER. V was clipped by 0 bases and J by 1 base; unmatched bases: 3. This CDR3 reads CASSQEWREGNTGELFF. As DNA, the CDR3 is TGCGCCAGCAGCCAAGAATGGCGGGAGGGGAACACCGGGGAGCTGTTTTTT.

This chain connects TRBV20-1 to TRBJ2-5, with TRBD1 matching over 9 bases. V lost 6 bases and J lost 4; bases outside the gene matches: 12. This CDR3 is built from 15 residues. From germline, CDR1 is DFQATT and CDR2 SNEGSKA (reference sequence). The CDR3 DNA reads TGCAGTGCCCCCACCCCTGACAGGGGGGGAGAGACCCAGTACTTC. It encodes CSAPTPDRGGETQYF.

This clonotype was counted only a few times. DNA for the CDR3: TGTGCCAGCAGTTTGGGGGCCTTTCGAGCTTTCTTT. This gives the protein CASSLGAFRAFF. This chain uses TRBV12-3 or TRBV12-4 with TRBJ1-1, with TRBD1 as a possible D gene (6 bases). This CDR3 contains 12 residues. V was shortened by 3 bases and J by 10 bases, with 12 bases between the two germline ends.

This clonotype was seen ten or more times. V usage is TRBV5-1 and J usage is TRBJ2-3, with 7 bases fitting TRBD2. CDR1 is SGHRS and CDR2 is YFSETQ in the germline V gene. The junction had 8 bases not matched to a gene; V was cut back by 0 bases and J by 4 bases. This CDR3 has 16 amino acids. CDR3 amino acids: CASSLDGGSSSDTQYF. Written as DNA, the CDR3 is TGCGCCAGCAGCTTGGATGGCGGGAGTTCATCAGATACGCAGTATTTT.

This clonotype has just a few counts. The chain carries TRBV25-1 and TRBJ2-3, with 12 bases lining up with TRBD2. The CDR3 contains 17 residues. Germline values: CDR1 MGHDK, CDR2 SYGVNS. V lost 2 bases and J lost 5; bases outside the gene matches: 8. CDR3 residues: CASSENLAGGPQDTQYF. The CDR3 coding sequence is TGTGCCAGCAGTGAAAATCTAGCGGGAGGGCCTCAAGATACGCAGTATTTT.